This T cell receptor (beta chain) was obtained from a study of T cell responses to AZD1222 COVID-19 vaccine. Study conclusions and caveats: Nearly half of unique spike-specific TCRs reportedly avoided B.1.351 and B.1.1.7 mutated regions. Repertoires were collected only later (after the peak T cell response had occurred).

This CDR3 contains 16 residues. Trimming took 4 bases from V and 5 from J; bases not matched to a gene: 14. Per the germline V gene, CDR1 is SGHNT and CDR2 is YYREEE (reference sequence). On this clone: The antigen is undetermined.

Produced via immunoSEQ multiplex PCR; TCRdb's table is partial and in-frame only. The data contain about 200,000 clones, approximately 94% of them singletons. The material was peripheral blood, obtained 28 days after the second dose of the MenACWY control vaccine. The sequence came from an adult who received the MenACWY meningococcal vaccine as a control. V is TRBV5-4 and J is TRBJ2-5; 7 nucleotides agree with TRBD2. CDR3 protein: CASSHPLRGSRETQYF. CDR3 nucleotides: TGTGCCAGCAGCCACCCTCTCCGCGGGAGTAGGGAGACCCAGTACTTC. The variable domain in full, with the rest retrieved from reference TRBV5-4 and TRBJ2-5, is ETGVTQSPTHLIKTRGQQVTLRCSSQSGHNTVSWYQQALGQGPQFIFQYYREEENGRGNFPPRFSGLQFPNYSSELNVNALELDDSALYLCASSHPLRGSRETQYFGPGTRLLVL.